The subject of this entry is one T cell receptor (beta chain). The repertoire was sequenced with immunoSEQ multiplex PCR; TCRdb's copy has only in-frame clones and lacks some. This sample carries fewer than 150,000 clones, more than 80% of them seen once, and the ten largest clones take 5.5%. This entry belongs to a study of blood T cell repertoires in COVID-19. This CDR3 has 13 residues. Germline CDR1 SGHRS, CDR2 YFSETQ. Trimming removed 4 bases from V and 5 bases from J, with 12 bases in between. Source material: peripheral blood. J is TRBJ2-5 and V is TRBV5-1, with D perhaps matching TRBD2 (5 bases). This clonotype was sampled from a woman aged 55-70 years with COVID-19, enrolled during active disease. CDR3 DNA: TGCGCCAGCAGCCCCGTCGGGGTGGAGACCCAGTACTTC. Amino acid sequence: CASSPVGVETQYF.